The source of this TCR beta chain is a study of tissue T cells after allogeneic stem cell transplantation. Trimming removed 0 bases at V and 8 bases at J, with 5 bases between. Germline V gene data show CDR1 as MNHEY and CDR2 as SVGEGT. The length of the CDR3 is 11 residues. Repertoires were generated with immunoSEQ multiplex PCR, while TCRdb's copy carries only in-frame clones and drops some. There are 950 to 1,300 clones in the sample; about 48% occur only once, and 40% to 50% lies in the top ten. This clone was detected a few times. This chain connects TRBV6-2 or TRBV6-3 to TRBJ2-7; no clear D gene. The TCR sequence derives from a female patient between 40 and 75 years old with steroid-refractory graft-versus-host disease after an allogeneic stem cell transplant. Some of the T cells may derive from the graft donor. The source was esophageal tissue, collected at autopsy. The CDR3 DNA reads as TGTGCCAGCAGTTACTCTGGCCAGCAGTACTTC. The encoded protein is CASSYSGQQYF.